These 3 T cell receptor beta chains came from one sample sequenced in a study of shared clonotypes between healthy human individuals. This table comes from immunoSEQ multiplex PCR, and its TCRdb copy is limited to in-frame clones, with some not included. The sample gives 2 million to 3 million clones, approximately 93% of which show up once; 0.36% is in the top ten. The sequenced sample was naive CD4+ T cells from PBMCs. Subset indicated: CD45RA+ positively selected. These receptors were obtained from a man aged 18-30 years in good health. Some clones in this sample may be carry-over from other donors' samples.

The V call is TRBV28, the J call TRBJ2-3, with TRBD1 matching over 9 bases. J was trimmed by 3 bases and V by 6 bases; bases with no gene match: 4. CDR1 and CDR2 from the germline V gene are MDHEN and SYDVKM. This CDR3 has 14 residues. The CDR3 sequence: CASSRGQGTDTQYF. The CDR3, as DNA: TGTGCCAGCAGCCGCGGACAGGGGACAGATACGCAGTATTTT.

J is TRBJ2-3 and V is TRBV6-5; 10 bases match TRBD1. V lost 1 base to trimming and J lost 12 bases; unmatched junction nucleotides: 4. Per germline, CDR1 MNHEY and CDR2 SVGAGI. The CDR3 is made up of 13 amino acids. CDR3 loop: CASSYYGTGAQYF. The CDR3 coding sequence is TGTGCCAGCAGTTACTACGGGACAGGGGCTCAGTATTTT.

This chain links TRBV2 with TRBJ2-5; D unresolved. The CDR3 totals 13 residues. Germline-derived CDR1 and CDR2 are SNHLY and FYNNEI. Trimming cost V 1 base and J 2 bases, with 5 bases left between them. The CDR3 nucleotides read TGTGCCAGCAGTGAAGAAACGCAAGAGACCCAGTACTTC. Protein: CASSEETQETQYF.